Reported below is one T cell receptor beta chain. Its antigen is currently not known. Base qualities were left out, and no much larger clone turns up one base away. The entry originates in a study of T cell clones after liver transplantation (dated by TCRdb to between 2017 and 2020). For the wider study: Samples were obtained from ITN030ST, a randomized trial in which withdrawal of immunosuppression was attempted within 2 years of liver transplantation. To count as tolerant, a recipient had to stay completely off immunosuppression for at least one year without liver enzymes climbing beyond twice the upper limit of normal. Blood samples were collected pre-transplant, pre-randomization before withdrawal, and post-randomization after either full withdrawal or failed withdrawal. Subjects received no induction therapy and standard immunosuppression until randomization at 12-24 months post-transplant. Third party-reactive TCRbeta sequences from pre-transplant MLRs were also identified as an antigen-independent comparator for donor-reactive sequences. The study cohort included 8 liver transplant recipients, of whom 3 were classified as tolerant and 5 as non-tolerant. After a pre-transplant mixed lymphocyte reaction, TCRbeta sequencing was used to pinpoint donor-reactive T cell clones, which were subsequently tracked in post-transplant blood. Three of the eight recipients were HCV-positive; the others were transplanted for non-autoimmune, non-viral indications. On the study overall, not on this receptor specifically: After accounting for repertoire turnover, donor-reactive detection was significantly reduced in 7 of 8 subjects for CD4 and 8 of 8 for CD8. A greater decline was seen for donor-reactive sequences than for third party-reactive sequences, suggesting partial antigen-specific deletion unrelated to withdrawal success. In two subjects, low numbers of available donor cells limited the measurable donor-reactive repertoire. Because allograft tissue specimens were not available, migration of donor-reactive T cells into the graft, rather than deletion, may have occurred. Conclusions were preliminary, limited by small, heterogeneous patient numbers and non-standardized post-transplant time points. A significant post-transplant decrease in circulating donor-reactive CD4 TCRbeta sequences was observed in most of the 8 subjects, irrespective of tolerance or HCV status.

The sample's time point label, decoded: pre-transplant. Unstimulated PBMCs, after thawing, were stained for CD3, CD4 and CD8 and then FACS-sorted into CD3+CD4+ and CD3+CD8+ populations. All 8 studied subjects were randomized to withdrawal of immunosuppression. Genomic DNA was isolated with the Qiagen DNeasy Blood and Tissue Kit. V and J lose 7 bases and 0 bases, and a span of 10 bases separates them. As encoded in the germline V gene, CDR1 is MDHEN while CDR2 is SYDVKM. From its cysteine to its phenylalanine, the CDR3 spans 15 amino acids. Just CDR3 DNA is preserved here, 45 bases in frame from base 1. Frozen genomic DNA underwent high-throughput TCRbeta CDR3 sequencing by immunoSEQ, including PCR amplification, mapping, bias correction and internal controls. As for how the authors treated the data: Only productive rearrangements were retained, with each unique TCRbeta sequence defined by its CDR3 nucleotide sequence together with its V and J gene. For classification of a sequence as donor-reactive, at least 5-fold expansion in CFSE-low cells relative to unstimulated pre-transplant cells and a frequency of at least 0.01% were required. To ensure at least 90% detection power, minimum frequency thresholds were set for each subject based on that subject's lowest-template unstimulated sample. Jensen-Shannon divergence between the top 1000 TCRbeta sequences post- versus pre-transplant served as the measure of repertoire turnover. Changes in detection of donor-reactive sequences were assessed with two-sided Fisher's exact tests. Entries here come from immuneACCESS through TCRdb and include only in-frame sequences with V and J called. Some clones fail to appear in such tables; in the studies checked, an unresolved V gene covers under half of the shortfall, and the cause of the remainder is unknown. V, J and clone size were drawn from that table, and D and trimming were deduced from the DNA. This sample gives roughly 100,000 clones in total; more than 75% of them show up just once. The ten largest clones represent around 0.94% of the sample.

This TCR derives from a human donor who received a liver transplant. The source material was CD4+ T cells from blood, sampled before liver transplant. This receptor chain uses TRBV28 and TRBJ1-6, with TRBD1 tentatively as D gene (5 bases match). The encoded CDR3 is CASKTGRSYNSPLHF. The sequenced DNA: TGTGCCAGCAAAACAGGTCGCTCCTATAATTCACCCCTCCACTTT.